This TCR beta chain was retrieved from a study of T-cell reconstitution after alpha-beta-depleted transplantation in children. The authors prepared the TCRbeta library with unique molecular identifiers. TCRdb used MiXCR to reprocess the PCR reads, holding one entry per CDR3 protein. This sample has 600,000 to 800,000 distinct CDR3 sequences, with under 15% found just once. This clonotype was detected ten times or more. What it binds is unknown. Findings and limits, study-wide: Reportedly, alpha-beta T cells present about two months post-transplant originated from several hundred expanded clones of graft origin. Some patients owed their high day-60 TCRbeta diversity to surviving recipient T cells and thymic progenitors. At one year after transplant, newly produced T cells mostly accounted for T-cell counts and diversity.

There are 15 residues in the CDR3. Germline loops: CDR1 SQVTM, CDR2 ANQGSEA. V was shortened by 0 bases and J by 1 base, with 12 bases between the two germline ends. The V call is TRBV29-1, the J call TRBJ2-5; D ambiguous. This clonotype originated in a girl aged 2 to 10 with congenital amegakaryocytic thrombocytopenia, due to receive a stem cell transplant. The source material was PBMCs, sampled before TCRalphabeta/CD19-depleted stem cell transplant. CDR3 DNA: TGCAGCGTTGAAGATTTTCGCAGTACCCAAGAGACCCAGTACTTC. It translates to CSVEDFRSTQETQYF. The entire variable domain, with the rest obtained from reference TRBV29-1 and TRBJ2-5, is as follows: SAVISQKPSRDICQRGTSLTIQCQVDSQVTMMFWYRQQPGQSLTLIATANQGSEATYESGFVIDKFPISRPNLTFSTLTVSNMSPEDSSIYLCSVEDFRSTQETQYFGPGTRLLVL.